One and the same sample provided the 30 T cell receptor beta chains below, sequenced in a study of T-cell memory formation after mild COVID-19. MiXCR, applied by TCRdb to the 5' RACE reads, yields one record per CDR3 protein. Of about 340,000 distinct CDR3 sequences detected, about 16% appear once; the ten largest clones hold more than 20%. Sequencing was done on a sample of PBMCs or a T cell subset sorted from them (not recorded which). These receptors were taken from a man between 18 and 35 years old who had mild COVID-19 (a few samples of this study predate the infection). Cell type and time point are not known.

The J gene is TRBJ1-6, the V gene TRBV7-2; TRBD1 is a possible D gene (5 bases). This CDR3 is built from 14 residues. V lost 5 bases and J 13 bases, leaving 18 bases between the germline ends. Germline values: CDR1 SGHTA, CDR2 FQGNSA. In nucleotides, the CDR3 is TGTGCCAGCAGCCCGGGACTGTACCTCTTCCCCCTCCACTTT. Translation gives CASSPGLYLFPLHF.

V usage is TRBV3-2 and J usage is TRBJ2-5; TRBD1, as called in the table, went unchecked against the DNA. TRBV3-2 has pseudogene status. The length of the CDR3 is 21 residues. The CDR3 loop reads CASSQVNRDSPPKEAQETQYF. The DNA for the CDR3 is TGTGCCAGCAGCCAGGTGAACCGGGACAGTCCACCTAAAGAGGCGCAAGAGACCCAGTACTTC.

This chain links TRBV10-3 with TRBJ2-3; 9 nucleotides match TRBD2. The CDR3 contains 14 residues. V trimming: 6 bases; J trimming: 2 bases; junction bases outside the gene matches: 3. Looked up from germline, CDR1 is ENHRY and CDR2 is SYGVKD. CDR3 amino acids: CAIRGTSLTDTQYF. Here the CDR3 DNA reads TGTGCCATCAGGGGGACTAGCCTCACAGATACGCAGTATTTT.

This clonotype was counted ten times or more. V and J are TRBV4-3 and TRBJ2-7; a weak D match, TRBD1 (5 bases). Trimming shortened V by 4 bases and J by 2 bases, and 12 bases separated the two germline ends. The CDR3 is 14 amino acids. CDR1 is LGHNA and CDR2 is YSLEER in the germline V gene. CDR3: CASSPQTGAYEQYF. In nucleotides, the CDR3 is TGCGCCAGCAGCCCGCAAACAGGAGCCTACGAGCAGTACTTC.

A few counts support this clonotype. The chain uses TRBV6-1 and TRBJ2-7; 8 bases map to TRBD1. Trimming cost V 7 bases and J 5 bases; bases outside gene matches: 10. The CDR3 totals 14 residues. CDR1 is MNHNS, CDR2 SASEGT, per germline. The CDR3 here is CASTQRTGNHEQYV. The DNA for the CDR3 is TGTGCCAGCACCCAGAGGACAGGGAACCACGAGCAGTACGTC.

The CDR3 spells CASSPSDGGDSPLHF. The CDR3 DNA follows: TGTGCCAGCAGCCCCTCGGACGGGGGAGATTCACCCCTCCACTTT. The V call is TRBV7-3, the J call TRBJ1-6; D possibly corresponds to TRBD1 (5 bases). The CDR3 is made up of 15 amino acids. Germline loops: CDR1 SGHTA, CDR2 FQGTGA. Between the trimmed V and J ends, which lost 5 bases and 8 bases, there was a span of 16 bases.

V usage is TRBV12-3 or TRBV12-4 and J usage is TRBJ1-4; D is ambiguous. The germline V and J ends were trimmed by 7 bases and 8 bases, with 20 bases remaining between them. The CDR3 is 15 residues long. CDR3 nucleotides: TGTGCCAGCACCACCTCCCTTGGTTCTGGCGAAAAACTGTTTTTT. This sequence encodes CASTTSLGSGEKLFF.

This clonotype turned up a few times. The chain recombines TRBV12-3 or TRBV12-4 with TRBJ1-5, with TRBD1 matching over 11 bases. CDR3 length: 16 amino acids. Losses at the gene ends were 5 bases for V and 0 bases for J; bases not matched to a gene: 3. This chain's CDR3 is CASSPGTGGSNQPQHF. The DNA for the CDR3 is TGTGCCAGCAGTCCTGGGACAGGGGGTAGCAATCAGCCCCAGCATTTT.

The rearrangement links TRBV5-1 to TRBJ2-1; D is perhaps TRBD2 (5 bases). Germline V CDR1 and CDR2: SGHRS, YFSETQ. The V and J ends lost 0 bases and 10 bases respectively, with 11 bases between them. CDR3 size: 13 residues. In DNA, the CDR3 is TGCGCCAGCAGCTTGGAACTAGTAGGCGAGCAGTTCTTC. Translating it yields CASSLELVGEQFF.

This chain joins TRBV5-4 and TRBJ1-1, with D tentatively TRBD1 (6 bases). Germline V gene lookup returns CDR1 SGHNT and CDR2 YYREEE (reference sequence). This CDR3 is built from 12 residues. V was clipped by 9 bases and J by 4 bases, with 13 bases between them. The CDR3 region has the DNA TGTGCCACCTCTCGAGGGGGCACTGAAGCTTTCTTT. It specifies CATSRGGTEAFF.

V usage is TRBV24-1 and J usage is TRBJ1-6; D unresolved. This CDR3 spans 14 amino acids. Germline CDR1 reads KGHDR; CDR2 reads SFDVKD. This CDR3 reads CARAGKCAYSPLHF. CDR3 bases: TGTGCAAGAGCGGGGAAATGTGCATATTCACCCCTCCACTTT.

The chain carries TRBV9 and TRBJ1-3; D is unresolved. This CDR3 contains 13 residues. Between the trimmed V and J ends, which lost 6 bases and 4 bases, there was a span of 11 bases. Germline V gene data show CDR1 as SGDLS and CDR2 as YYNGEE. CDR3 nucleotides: TGTGCCAGCACCGGCGAGCCGGGAAACACCATATATTTT. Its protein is CASTGEPGNTIYF.

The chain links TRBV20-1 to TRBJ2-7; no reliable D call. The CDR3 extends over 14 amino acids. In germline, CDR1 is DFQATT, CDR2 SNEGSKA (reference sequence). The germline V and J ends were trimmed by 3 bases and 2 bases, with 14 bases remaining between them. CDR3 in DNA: TGCAGTGCTAGGAGTCGGGTAAAGGCCTACGAGCAGTACTTC. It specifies CSARSRVKAYEQYF.

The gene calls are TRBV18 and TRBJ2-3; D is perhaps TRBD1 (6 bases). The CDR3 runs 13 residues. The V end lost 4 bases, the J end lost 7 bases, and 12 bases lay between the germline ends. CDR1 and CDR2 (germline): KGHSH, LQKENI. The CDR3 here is CASSRTDSNTQYF. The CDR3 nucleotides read TGTGCCAGCTCACGAACGGACAGCAATACGCAGTATTTT.

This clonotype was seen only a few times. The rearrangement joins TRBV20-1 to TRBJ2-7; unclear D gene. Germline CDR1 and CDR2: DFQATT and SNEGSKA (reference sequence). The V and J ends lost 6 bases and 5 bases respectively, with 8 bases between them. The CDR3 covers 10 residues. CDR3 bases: TGCAGTGCGGTTGGTCACGAGCAGTACGTC. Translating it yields CSAVGHEQYV.

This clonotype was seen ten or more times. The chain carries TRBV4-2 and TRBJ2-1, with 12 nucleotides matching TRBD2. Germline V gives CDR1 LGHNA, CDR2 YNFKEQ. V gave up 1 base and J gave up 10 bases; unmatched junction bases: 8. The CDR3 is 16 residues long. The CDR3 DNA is TGTGCCAGCAGCCAAGCCGGGACTAGCGGGTGGTTGGAGCAGTTCTTC. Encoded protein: CASSQAGTSGWLEQFF.

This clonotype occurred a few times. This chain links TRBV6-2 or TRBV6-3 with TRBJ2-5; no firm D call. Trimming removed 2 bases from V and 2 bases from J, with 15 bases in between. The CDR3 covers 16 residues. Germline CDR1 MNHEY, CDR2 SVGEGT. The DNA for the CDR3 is TGTGCCAGCAGTTACCTGCCTTTGAGGAAGCAAGAGACCCAGTACTTC. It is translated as CASSYLPLRKQETQYF.

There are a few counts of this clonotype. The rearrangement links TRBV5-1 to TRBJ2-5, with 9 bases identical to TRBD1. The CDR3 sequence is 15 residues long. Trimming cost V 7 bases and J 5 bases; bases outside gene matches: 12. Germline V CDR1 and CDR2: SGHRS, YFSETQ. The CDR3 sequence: CASVLGQGTSETQYF. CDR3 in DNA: TGCGCCAGCGTACTGGGACAGGGAACCAGTGAGACCCAGTACTTC.

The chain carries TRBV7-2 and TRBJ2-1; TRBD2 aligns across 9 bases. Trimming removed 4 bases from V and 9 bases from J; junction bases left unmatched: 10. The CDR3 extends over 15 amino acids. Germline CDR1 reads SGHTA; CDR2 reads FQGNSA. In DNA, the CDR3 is TGTGCCAGCAGCTCTCGCTTAGCGGGGGTAGCTGAGCAGTTCTTC. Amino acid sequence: CASSSRLAGVAEQFF.

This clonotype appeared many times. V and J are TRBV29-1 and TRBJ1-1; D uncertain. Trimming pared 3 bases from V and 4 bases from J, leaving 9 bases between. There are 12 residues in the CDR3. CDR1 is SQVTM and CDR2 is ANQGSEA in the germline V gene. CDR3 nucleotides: TGCAGCGTTGACTACGGGAGCACTGAAGCTTTCTTT. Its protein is CSVDYGSTEAFF. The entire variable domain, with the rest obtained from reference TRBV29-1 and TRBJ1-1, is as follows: SAVISQKPSRDICQRGTSLTIQCQVDSQVTMMFWYRQQPGQSLTLIATANQGSEATYESGFVIDKFPISRPNLTFSTLTVSNMSPEDSSIYLCSVDYGSTEAFFGQGTRLTVV.

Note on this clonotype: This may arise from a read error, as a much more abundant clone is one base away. CDR3 loop: CARSYGGGGDSPLHF. The CDR3 nucleotides are TGTGCCAGAAGTTACGGAGGCGGTGGTGATTCACCCCTCCACTTT. The chain has TRBV6-5 and TRBJ1-6; D gene ambiguous. The germline V gene has CDR1 MNHEY and CDR2 SVGAGI. The CDR3 covers 15 residues.

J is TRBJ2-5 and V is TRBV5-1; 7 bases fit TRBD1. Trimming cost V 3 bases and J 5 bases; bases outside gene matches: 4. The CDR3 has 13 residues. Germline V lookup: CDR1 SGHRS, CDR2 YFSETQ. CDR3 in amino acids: CASSSGQRETQYF. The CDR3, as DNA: TGCGCCAGCAGCTCGGGACAGCGGGAGACCCAGTACTTC.

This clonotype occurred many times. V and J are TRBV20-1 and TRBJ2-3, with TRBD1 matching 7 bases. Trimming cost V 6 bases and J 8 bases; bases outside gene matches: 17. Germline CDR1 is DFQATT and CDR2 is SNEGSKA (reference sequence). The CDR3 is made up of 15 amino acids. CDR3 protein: CSARIRQGPLVTQYF. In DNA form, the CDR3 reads TGCAGTGCCCGGATACGACAGGGCCCTCTTGTTACGCAGTATTTT.

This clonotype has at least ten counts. The CDR3 coding sequence is TGCGCCAGCAGCCCAGGGACTAGCGGCTCCTACGAGCAGTACTTC. This translates into CASSPGTSGSYEQYF. V and J are TRBV4-3 and TRBJ2-7; 11 nucleotides align to TRBD2. V lost 4 bases and J lost 0; bases outside the gene matches: 2. The length of the CDR3 is 15 residues. CDR1 is LGHNA and CDR2 is YSLEER in the germline V gene.

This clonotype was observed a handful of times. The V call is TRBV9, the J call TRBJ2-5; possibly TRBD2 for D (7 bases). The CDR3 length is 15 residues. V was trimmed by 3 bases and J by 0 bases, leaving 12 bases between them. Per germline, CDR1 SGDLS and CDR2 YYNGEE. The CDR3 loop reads CASSAGEGDQETQYF. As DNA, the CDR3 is TGTGCCAGCAGCGCCGGGGAGGGGGACCAAGAGACCCAGTACTTC.

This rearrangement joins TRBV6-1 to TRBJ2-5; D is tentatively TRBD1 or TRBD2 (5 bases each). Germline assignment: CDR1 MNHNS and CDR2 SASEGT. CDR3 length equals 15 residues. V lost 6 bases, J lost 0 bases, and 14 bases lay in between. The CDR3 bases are TGTGCCAGCAGCCGCCGGGACCGAAACCAAGAGACCCAGTACTTC. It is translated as CASSRRDRNQETQYF.

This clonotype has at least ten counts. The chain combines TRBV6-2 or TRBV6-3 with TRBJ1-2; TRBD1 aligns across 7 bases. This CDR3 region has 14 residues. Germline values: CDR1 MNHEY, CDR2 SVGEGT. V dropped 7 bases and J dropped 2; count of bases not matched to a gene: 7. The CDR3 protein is CASTEPRGNYGYTF. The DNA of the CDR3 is TGTGCCAGCACCGAACCCAGGGGGAACTATGGCTACACCTTC.

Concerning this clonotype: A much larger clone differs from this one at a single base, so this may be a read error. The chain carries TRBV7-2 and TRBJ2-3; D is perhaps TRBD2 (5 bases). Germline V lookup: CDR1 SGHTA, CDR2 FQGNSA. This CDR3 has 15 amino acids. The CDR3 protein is CANSLGGSYTDTQYF. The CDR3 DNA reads TGTGCCAACAGCTTAGGAGGCAGCTACACAGATACGCAGTATTTT.

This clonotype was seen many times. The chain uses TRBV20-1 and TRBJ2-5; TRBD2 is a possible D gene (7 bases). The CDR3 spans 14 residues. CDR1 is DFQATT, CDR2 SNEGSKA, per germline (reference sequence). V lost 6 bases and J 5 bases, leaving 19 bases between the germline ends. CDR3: CSARGPTGGETQYF. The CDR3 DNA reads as TGCAGTGCCCGAGGTCCGACGGGGGGCGAGACCCAGTACTTC.

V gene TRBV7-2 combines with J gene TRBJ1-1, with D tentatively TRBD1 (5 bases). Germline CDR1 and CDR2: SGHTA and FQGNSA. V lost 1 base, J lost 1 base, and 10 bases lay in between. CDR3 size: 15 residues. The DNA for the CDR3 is TGTGCCAGCAGCTTAGGAGGGGTCGGGAACACTGAAGCTTTCTTT. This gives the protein CASSLGGVGNTEAFF.